This TCR beta chain is from a study of T-cell reconstitution after alpha-beta-depleted transplantation in children. A library of TCRbeta sequences, prepared with unique molecular identifiers, was generated. TCRdb passed the PCR reads through MiXCR, listing each CDR3 protein once. The sample carries some 640,000 distinct CDR3 sequences, approximately 16% recorded once. V was clipped by 4 bases and J by 1 base; unmatched bases: 8. CDR1 is SGHRS and CDR2 is YFSETQ in the germline V gene. The CDR3 sequence is 16 residues long. Many counts were recorded for this clonotype. The chain recombines TRBV5-1 with TRBJ2-1; 7 bases match TRBD1. The source of this sequence is a human donor who donated a stem cell graft to a child with acute myeloid leukemia. Sequences were derived from PBMCs from the stem cell graft donor, sampled from the stem cell graft. CDR3 sequence: CASSPEETGSYNEQFF. CDR3 DNA sequence: TGCGCCAGCAGCCCGGAGGAGACAGGGTCCTACAATGAGCAGTTCTTC.